The text below deals with one T cell receptor (beta chain). Its antigen is unidentified. This sample is part of a study of a mutant IDH1 vaccine in newly diagnosed glioma. Looking at the study overall: Patients were started on vaccination 4-6 weeks after radiotherapy alone, or with temozolomide cycles. Treated patients comprised approximately 60% males and about 40% females, mean age about 40 years.

Time point described: week 35, safety follow-up. It was 300 ug of mutant IDH1 20-mer peptide that made up each vaccine dose, given with topical imiquimod. The study gave patients eight vaccinations in weeks 1, 3, 5, 7, 11, 15, 19, 23. The V gene's germline CDR1 is LNHDA and CDR2 SQIVND (reference sequence). The CDR3 length is 15 residues. With 2 bases clipped from V and 5 bases from J, the junction kept 1 base outside the gene matches. The protocol was immunoSEQ multiplex PCR, while the TCRdb copy is restricted to in-frame clones and leaves out a portion. Counted here are 60,000 or so clones, 80% to 90% occurring once; the ten biggest clones make up around 4.6%.

Sequencing used PBMCs, obtained from a glioma patient whose treatment included an IDH1 peptide vaccine. The chain recombines TRBV19 with TRBJ2-2, with 11 nucleotides matching TRBD2. The sequence was collected from a man between 25 and 39 years old with glioma. The CDR3 bases are TGTGCCAGTAGTATACTAGCGGGGGGTACCGGGGAGCTGTTTTTT. Amino acids: CASSILAGGTGELFF.